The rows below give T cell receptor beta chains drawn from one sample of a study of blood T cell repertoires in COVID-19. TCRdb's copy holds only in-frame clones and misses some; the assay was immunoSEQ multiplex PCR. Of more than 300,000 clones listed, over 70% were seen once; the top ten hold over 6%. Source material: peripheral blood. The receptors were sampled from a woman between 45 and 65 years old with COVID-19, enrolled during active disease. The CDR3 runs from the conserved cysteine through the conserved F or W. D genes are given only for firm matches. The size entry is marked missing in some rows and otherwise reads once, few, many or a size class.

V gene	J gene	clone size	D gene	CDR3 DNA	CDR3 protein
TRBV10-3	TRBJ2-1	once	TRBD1	TGTGCCATCAGTCCGGGACAGGGTCTCGATGAGCAGTTCTTC	CAISPGQGLDEQFF
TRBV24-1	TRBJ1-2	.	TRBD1	TGTGCCACCAGTGACCCGGGACAGGGGTTAAATGGCTACACCTTC	CATSDPGQGLNGYTF
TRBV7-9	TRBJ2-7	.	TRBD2	TGTGCCAGCAGCTTATCGGCTAGCGGGAAAGTGGACGAGCAGTACTTC	CASSLSASGKVDEQYF
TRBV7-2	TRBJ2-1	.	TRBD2	TGTGCCAGCAGCTTAGCGGGGGGAGGGCCGTCCTACAATGAGCAGTTCTTC	CASSLAGGGPSYNEQFF
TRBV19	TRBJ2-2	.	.	TGTGCCACTGCATCGGAGGCCGGGGAGCTGTTTTTT	CATASEAGELFF
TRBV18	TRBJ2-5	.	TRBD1	TGTGCCAGCTCAGCCTACAGGGGTCAGTACCAAGAGACCCAGTACTTC	CASSAYRGQYQETQYF
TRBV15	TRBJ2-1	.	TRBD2	TGTGCCACCAGCAGAGACGGCGGACTAGCGGGAGTCAATGAGCAGTTCTTC	CATSRDGGLAGVNEQFF
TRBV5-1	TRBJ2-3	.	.	TGCGCCAGCAGCTGGGGGCCTGTTTCGCCTATTACAGATACGCAGTATTTT	CASSWGPVSPITDTQYF
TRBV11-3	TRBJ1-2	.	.	TGTGCCAGCAGCGCTCAGGCCGGGACAACAAACTATGGCTACACCTTC	CASSAQAGTTNYGYTF
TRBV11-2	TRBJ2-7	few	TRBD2	TGTGCCAGCAAAGTCGGGACTAGCGGGATGACGTACGAGCAGTACTTC	CASKVGTSGMTYEQYF
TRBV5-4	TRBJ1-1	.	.	TGTGCCAGCAGCTTATCGGGGGGTCCCAGGGGCACTGAAGCTTTCTTT	CASSLSGGPRGTEAFF
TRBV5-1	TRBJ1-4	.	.	TGCGCCAGCAGCGGGAGTGCAACTAATGAAAAACTGTTTTTT	CASSGSATNEKLFF
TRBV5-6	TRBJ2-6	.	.	TGTGCCAGCAGCAGAATGGGCTCAGGGGACGAAGGTGGGGCCAACGTCCTGACTTTC	CASSRMGSGDEGGANVLTF
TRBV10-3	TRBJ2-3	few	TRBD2	TGTGCCATCAGCCCAGGGACTAGCGGGAGATCAGATACGCAGTATTTT	CAISPGTSGRSDTQYF
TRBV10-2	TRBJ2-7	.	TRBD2	TGCGCCAGCCGCTGGACTAGCGGGACCTACGAGCAGTACTTC	CASRWTSGTYEQYF
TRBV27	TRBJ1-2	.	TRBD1	TGTGCCAGCAGTTTATCGGGGACAGACTATGGCTACACCTTC	CASSLSGTDYGYTF
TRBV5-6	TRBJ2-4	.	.	TGTGCCAGCAGCTTGGTACGGGGGGCTAAAAACATTCAGTACTTC	CASSLVRGAKNIQYF
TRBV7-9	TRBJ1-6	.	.	TGTGCCAGCAGCCTGGGTACAGCAAACTTGGCCCTCCACTTT	CASSLGTANLALHF
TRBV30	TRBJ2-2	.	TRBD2	TGTGCCTGGAGTCAAAGGACTAGCGGCAACACCGGGGAGCTGTTTTTT	CAWSQRTSGNTGELFF
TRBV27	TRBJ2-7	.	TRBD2	TGTGCCAGCAGCGCCCGTGGAGTGGTTAGCGGGACCTACGAGCAGTACTTC	CASSARGVVSGTYEQYF
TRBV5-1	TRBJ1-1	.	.	TGCGCCAGCAGCTTGGGGGCAGGGTCGAACACTGAAGCTTTCTTT	CASSLGAGSNTEAFF
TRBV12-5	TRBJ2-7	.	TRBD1	TGTGCTAGTGGTTTGGGGGACAGGGTTTACGAGCAGTACTTC	CASGLGDRVYEQYF
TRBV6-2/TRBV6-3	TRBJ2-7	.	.	TGTGCCAGCAGTTATGGGGGGTTGAACGAGCAGTACTTC	CASSYGGLNEQYF
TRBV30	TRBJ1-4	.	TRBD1	TGTGCCTGGAGTACACGACCAGGACAGGGACAAGAAAAACTGTTTTTT	CAWSTRPGQGQEKLFF
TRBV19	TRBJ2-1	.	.	TGTGCCAGTAGTATAGGAGGGACACACAATGAGCAGTTCTTC	CASSIGGTHNEQFF
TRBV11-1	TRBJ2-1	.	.	TGTGCCAGCAGCTTAGGTCTAGCAGCCAATGAGCAGTTCTTC	CASSLGLAANEQFF
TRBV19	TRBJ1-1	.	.	TGTGCCAGTAGTATTAGGGACATCCGTAGTGAAGCTTTCTTT	CASSIRDIRSEAFF
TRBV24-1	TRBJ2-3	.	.	TGTGCCACCAGTGATTCCCGGAGGGCCGAAGATACGCAGTATTTT	CATSDSRRAEDTQYF
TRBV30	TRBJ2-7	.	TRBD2	TGTGCCTGGAGTGTAGGGACTAGCGGGGCCTACGAGCAGTACTTC	CAWSVGTSGAYEQYF
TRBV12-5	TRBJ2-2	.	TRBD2	TGTGCTAGTGGCTCCATAGCGGGAGCGGGGGGCACCGGGGAGCTGTTTTTT	CASGSIAGAGGTGELFF
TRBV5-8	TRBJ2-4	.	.	TGTGCCAGCAGCACCAGGGGCAACATTCAGTACTTC	CASSTRGNIQYF
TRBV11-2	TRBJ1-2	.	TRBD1	TGTGCCAGCAGCTTTCAAGGGACAGGAGCTAACTATGGCTACACCTTC	CASSFQGTGANYGYTF
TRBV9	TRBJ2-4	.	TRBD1	TGTGCCAGCAGCGTAGCTTTTGAGACAGGGGCCCCAGGAAACATTCAGTACTTC	CASSVAFETGAPGNIQYF
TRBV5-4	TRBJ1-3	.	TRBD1	TGTGCCAGCAGCGAGGGACAGCCAGCTGGAAACACCATATATTTT	CASSEGQPAGNTIYF
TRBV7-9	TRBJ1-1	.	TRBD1	TGTGCCAGCAGCGGGACAGGGAGCACTGAAGCTTTCTTT	CASSGTGSTEAFF
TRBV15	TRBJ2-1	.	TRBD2	TGTGCCACCAGCTTTGGGAGGGGTACTGGGGATGAGCAGTTCTTC	CATSFGRGTGDEQFF
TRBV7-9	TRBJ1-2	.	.	TGTGCCAGCAGCTTAGCGACAGTTAGAAATGGCTACACCTTC	CASSLATVRNGYTF
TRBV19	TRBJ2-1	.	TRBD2	TGTGCCAGTCGCGAGGGGGTAGCGGGAGGATCCTACAATGAGCAGTTCTTC	CASREGVAGGSYNEQFF
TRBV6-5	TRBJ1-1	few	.	TGTGCCAGCAGCTATGGGGGGGTTGACACTGAAGCTTTCTTT	CASSYGGVDTEAFF
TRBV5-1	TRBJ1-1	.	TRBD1	TGCGCCAGCAGCTTGCAACAGGGGGCTGGCGGCACTGAAGCTTTCTTT	CASSLQQGAGGTEAFF
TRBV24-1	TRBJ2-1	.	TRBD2	TGTGCCACCAGTGATGCGACTAGCGACGACAATGAGCAGTTCTTC	CATSDATSDDNEQFF
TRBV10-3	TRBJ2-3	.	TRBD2	TGTGCCATCAGACCCGGGACTAGCGGGGTCGATACGCAGTATTTT	CAIRPGTSGVDTQYF
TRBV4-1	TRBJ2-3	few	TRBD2	TGCGCCAGCAGCCAATTTCCTAGCGGCTACACAGATACGCAGTATTTT	CASSQFPSGYTDTQYF
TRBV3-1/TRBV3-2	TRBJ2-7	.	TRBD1	TGTGCCAGCAGCCATGGACAGGGTCGACCCTACGAGCAGTACTTC	CASSHGQGRPYEQYF
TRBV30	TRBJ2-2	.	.	TGTGCCTGGAGTGGTAGAAACACCGGGGAGCTGTTTTTT	CAWSGRNTGELFF
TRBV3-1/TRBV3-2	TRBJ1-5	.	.	TGTGCCAGCAGCCAAGTTTATTCGGATCAGCCCCAGCATTTT	CASSQVYSDQPQHF
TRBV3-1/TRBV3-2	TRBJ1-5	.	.	TGTGCCAGCAGCCAAAGAGGTGGAACATTTAGCAATCAGCCCCAGCATTTT	CASSQRGGTFSNQPQHF
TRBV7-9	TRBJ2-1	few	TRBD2	TGTGCCAGCAGCCGCAACAAACTAGCGGGAGGGCCTAATGAGCAGTTCTTC	CASSRNKLAGGPNEQFF
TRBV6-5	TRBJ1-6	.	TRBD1	TGTGCCAGCAGCAATATGGGACAGGGTGGTTCACCCCTCCACTTT	CASSNMGQGGSPLHF
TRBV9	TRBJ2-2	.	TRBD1	TGTGCCAGCAGCGCCAGGGGGCCGAACACCGGGGAGCTGTTTTTT	CASSARGPNTGELFF
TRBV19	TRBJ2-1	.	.	TGTGCCAGTAGTAGGGACATAATATACAATGAGCAGTTCTTC	CASSRDIIYNEQFF
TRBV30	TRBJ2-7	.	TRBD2	TGTGCCTGGAGTGCCGCCCCCGGGACGGGGGGCTACGAGCAGTACTTC	CAWSAAPGTGGYEQYF
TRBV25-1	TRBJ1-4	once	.	TGTGCCAGCAGTCCACTAGGAACAACTAATGAAAAACTGTTTTTT	CASSPLGTTNEKLFF
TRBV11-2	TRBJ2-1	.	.	TGTGCCAGCAGCTTAGAGGGAGCTCCCCACAATGAGCAGTTCTTC	CASSLEGAPHNEQFF
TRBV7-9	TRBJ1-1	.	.	TGTGCCAGCAGCTTAGAGGGGCGTGAGGCGGAAGCTTTCTTT	CASSLEGREAEAFF
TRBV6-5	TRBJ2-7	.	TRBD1	TGTGCCAGCACCGTCCGACAGGGTCCCTCCTACGAGCAGTACTTC	CASTVRQGPSYEQYF
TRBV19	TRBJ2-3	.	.	TGTGCCAGTAGTATGAGGCAAATTAGCACAGATACGCAGTATTTT	CASSMRQISTDTQYF
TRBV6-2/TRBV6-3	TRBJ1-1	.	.	TGTGCCAGCAGTTACCCGATCGGGACGGACTATTTGAACACTGAAGCTTTCTTT	CASSYPIGTDYLNTEAFF
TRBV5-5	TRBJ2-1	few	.	TGTGCCAGCAGCTTGGACTTCTCCTCCTACAATGAGCAGTTCTTC	CASSLDFSSYNEQFF
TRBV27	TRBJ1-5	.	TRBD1	TGTGCCAGCAGCCGTACCCCGGGACAGGGGGTCGATCGGCCCCAGCATTTT	CASSRTPGQGVDRPQHF